This T cell receptor beta chain was captured by sequencing in a study of T-cell reconstitution after alpha-beta-depleted transplantation in children. This clonotype occurred many times. Molecular barcoding with unique molecular identifiers was used for the TCRbeta library. TCRdb re-called the PCR reads with MiXCR, one entry per CDR3 protein. Here the sample spans some 490,000 distinct CDR3 sequences, under 15% being singletons. The CDR3 totals 14 residues. V lost 3 bases and J 4 bases, leaving 15 bases between the germline ends. Germline V gene lookup returns CDR1 DFQATT and CDR2 SNEGSKA (reference sequence).

The chain combines TRBV20-1 with TRBJ2-5, with D tentatively TRBD2 (5 bases). The material was PBMCs from the stem cell graft donor, obtained from the stem cell graft. This sequence originates from a human donor who donated a stem cell graft to a child with combined immunodeficiency. CDR3 sequence (DNA): TGCAGTGCTAGTAGCAGGACTCGGACAGAGACCCAGTACTTC. Its translation: CSASSRTRTETQYF.